This entry concerns a single T cell receptor (beta chain). TCRdb's table, derived via immunoSEQ multiplex PCR, lists solely in-frame clones and lacks some. In the table there are 69,000 or so clones, roughly four fifths of which are singletons. This record belongs to a study of OX40 agonist ivuxolimab in advanced cancers. V dropped 6 bases and J dropped 0 bases, with 11 bases sitting between them. This CDR3 comprises 14 residues. The germline V gene encodes CDR1 MDHEN and CDR2 SYDVKM. The gene calls are TRBV28 and TRBJ1-1, with D uncertain. Sequencing used CD4+ or CD8+ T cells sorted from blood, obtained in a trial of the OX40 agonist ivuxolimab. This TCR derives from an adult with an advanced solid tumor such as melanoma, head and neck, liver or kidney cancer. The CDR3 spells CASSLGLLNTEAFF. The CDR3 DNA reads as TGTGCCAGCAGCCTAGGACTTTTGAACACTGAAGCTTTCTTT.